This is a list of T cell receptor beta chains from one sample in a study of shared clonotypes between healthy human individuals. Method: immunoSEQ multiplex PCR; TCRdb's copy keeps in-frame clones and lacks some. The repertoire consists of under 1,100,000 clones, with around 76% occurring once and the leading ten covering 1.4% to 1.5%. The sample consisted of memory CD4+ T cells sorted from blood. All receptors come from a man younger than 35 in good health. Each CDR3 is given with its conserved first and last residue. The D gene is left open where the match is weak. Rows may omit the clone size; those that give it use once, few, many or a size class.

TRBV11-1,TRBJ2-7,.,.,TGTGCCAGCAGCCCTTACAGTATCTACGAGCAGTACTTC,CASSPYSIYEQYF
TRBV10-3,TRBJ2-1,.,TRBD2,TGTGCCATCAGTGGAGGACTAGCCAATGGGGAGCAGTTCTTC,CAISGGLANGEQFF
TRBV29-1,TRBJ2-7,.,.,TGCAGCGTAAGCCCTTCGGGCTACGAGCAGTACTTC,CSVSPSGYEQYF
TRBV9,TRBJ2-5,many,.,TGTGCCAGCAGCCAAGGGACTGGGAGAGAGACCCAGTACTTC,CASSQGTGRETQYF
TRBV5-4,TRBJ1-1,few,.,TGTGCCAGCAGCCCTACCGGGACACCAGCCATGAACACTGAAGCTTTCTTT,CASSPTGTPAMNTEAFF
TRBV28,TRBJ1-2,.,.,TGTGCCAGCAGATCAGGGTCGATGTACTATGGCTACACCTTC,CASRSGSMYYGYTF
TRBV29-1,TRBJ1-3,.,.,TGCAGCGTTGAGGGAGGGAACACCATATATTTT,CSVEGGNTIYF
TRBV5-1,TRBJ2-7,once,TRBD1,TGCGCCAGCAGCCCGGACAGGGCCTACGAGCAGTACTTC,CASSPDRAYEQYF
TRBV18,TRBJ1-1,.,.,TGTGCCACCCAGGGCAGGGGGAACACTGAAGCTTTCTTT,CATQGRGNTEAFF
TRBV5-1,TRBJ1-1,.,.,TGCGCCAGCAGCTTGGCCTTGGGTACAGGGCGGTGGGGCACTGAAGCTTTCTTT,CASSLALGTGRWGTEAFF
TRBV2,TRBJ2-2,.,.,TGTGCCAGCAGTGTACAGGCCGGGGAGCTGTTTTTT,CASSVQAGELFF